This record concerns one T cell receptor beta chain sequence. What it binds is unknown. After removal of 1 base from V and 1 base from J, the junction contained 5 bases not matched to a gene. The CDR3 is 17 residues long. Germline-derived CDR1 and CDR2 are MDHEN and SYDVKM. The study ran its PCR with 60 Vbeta and 13 Jbeta primers. This table comes from immunoSEQ multiplex PCR, and its TCRdb copy is limited to in-frame clones, with some not included. Seen here are over 150,000 clones, roughly three quarters observed once, and the top ten hold around 3%. The data were taken from a study of cytomegalovirus exposure and HLA in healthy donors. Study results and caveats: It was reportedly the case that the classifier diagnosed cytomegalovirus status with high specificity and sensitivity.

The clonotype was recovered from a male donor in good health and CMV-seronegative. This chain uses TRBV28 with TRBJ1-5; 9 bases fit TRBD1. Sequences were obtained from PBMCs. The CDR3 region has the DNA TGTGCCAGCAGTTTATACAGGGGGCATCTAAGCAATCAGCCCCAGCATTTT. Its protein product is CASSLYRGHLSNQPQHF.